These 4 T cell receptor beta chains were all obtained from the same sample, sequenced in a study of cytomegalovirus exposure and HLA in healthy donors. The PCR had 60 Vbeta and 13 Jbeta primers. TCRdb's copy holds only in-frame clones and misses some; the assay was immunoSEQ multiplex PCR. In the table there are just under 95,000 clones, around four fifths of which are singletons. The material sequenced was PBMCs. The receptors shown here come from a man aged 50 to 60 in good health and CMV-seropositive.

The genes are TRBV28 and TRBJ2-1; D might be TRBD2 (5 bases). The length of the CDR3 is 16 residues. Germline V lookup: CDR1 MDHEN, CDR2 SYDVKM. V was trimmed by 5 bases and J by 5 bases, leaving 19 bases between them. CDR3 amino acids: CASSQRGGQGNNEQFF. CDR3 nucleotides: TGTGCCAGCAGTCAACGAGGCGGGCAAGGAAACAATGAGCAGTTCTTC.

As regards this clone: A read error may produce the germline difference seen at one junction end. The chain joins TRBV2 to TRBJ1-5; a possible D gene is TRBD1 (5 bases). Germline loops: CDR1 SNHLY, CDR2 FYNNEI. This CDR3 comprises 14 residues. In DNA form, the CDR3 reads TGTGCCATGGGCAGGGAGGCGAGCAATCAGCCCCAGAATTTT. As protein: CAMGREASNQPQNF. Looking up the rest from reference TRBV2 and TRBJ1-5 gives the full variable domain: EPEVTQTPSHQVTQMGQEVILRCVPISNHLYFYWYRQILGQKVEFLVSFYNNEISEKSEIFDDQFSVERPDGSNFTLKIRSTKLEDSAMYFCAMGREASNQPQNFGDGTRLSIL.

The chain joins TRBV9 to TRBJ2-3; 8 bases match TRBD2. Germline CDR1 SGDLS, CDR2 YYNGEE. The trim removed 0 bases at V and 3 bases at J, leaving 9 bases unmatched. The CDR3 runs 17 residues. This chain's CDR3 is CASSVVDGGAGTDTQYF. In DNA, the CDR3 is TGTGCCAGCAGCGTAGTAGACGGGGGGGCCGGGACAGATACGCAGTATTTT.

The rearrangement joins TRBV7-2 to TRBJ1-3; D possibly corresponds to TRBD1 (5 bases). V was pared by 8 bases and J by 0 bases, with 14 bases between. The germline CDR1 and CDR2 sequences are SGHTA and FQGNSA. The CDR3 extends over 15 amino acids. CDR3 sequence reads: CASSGGASSGNTIYF. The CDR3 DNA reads TGTGCCAGCTCCGGGGGAGCCTCCTCTGGAAACACCATATATTTT.